This T cell receptor (beta chain) was sequenced for a study of blood T cell repertoires in COVID-19. Across the whole study: Samples representing acute and convalescent COVID-19 were sourced from the United States, Italy and Spain. T cells, B-cell-depleted T cells, or PBMCs provided the cDNA or gDNA that served as material.

CDR1 and CDR2 (germline): LGHDT, YNNKEL (reference sequence). The CDR3 runs to 14 residues. After removal of 4 bases from V and 5 bases from J, the junction contained 2 bases not matched to a gene. Sequencing used immunoSEQ multiplex PCR; TCRdb keeps in-frame clones, though not all of them. The sample has nearly 350,000 clones, 87% seen once. The sequence derives from a woman aged 45-59 years with COVID-19, enrolled during active disease. The J gene is TRBJ2-2, the V gene TRBV3-1 (or the pseudogene TRBV3-2), with 9 bases matching TRBD1. Sequencing was performed on peripheral blood. The CDR3 region has the DNA TGTGCCAGCAGCCCAGGACAGGGGACCGGGGAGCTGTTTTTT. Its translation: CASSPGQGTGELFF.